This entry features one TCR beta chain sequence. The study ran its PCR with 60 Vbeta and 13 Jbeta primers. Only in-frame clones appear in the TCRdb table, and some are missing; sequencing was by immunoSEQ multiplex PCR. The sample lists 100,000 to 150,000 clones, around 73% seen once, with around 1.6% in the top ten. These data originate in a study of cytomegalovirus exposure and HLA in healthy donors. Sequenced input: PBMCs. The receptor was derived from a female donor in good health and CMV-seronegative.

For the CDR3, the DNA is TGTGCCAGCAGTTCCCTCCTTGTAGGTGGGAGGTACGAGCAGTACTTC. The encoded protein is CASSSLLVGGRYEQYF. The chain uses TRBV28 and TRBJ2-7; D is perhaps TRBD2 (6 bases). The CDR3 has 16 residues. Trimming cost V 4 bases and J 4 bases, with 20 bases left between them. Per the germline V gene, CDR1 is MDHEN and CDR2 is SYDVKM.